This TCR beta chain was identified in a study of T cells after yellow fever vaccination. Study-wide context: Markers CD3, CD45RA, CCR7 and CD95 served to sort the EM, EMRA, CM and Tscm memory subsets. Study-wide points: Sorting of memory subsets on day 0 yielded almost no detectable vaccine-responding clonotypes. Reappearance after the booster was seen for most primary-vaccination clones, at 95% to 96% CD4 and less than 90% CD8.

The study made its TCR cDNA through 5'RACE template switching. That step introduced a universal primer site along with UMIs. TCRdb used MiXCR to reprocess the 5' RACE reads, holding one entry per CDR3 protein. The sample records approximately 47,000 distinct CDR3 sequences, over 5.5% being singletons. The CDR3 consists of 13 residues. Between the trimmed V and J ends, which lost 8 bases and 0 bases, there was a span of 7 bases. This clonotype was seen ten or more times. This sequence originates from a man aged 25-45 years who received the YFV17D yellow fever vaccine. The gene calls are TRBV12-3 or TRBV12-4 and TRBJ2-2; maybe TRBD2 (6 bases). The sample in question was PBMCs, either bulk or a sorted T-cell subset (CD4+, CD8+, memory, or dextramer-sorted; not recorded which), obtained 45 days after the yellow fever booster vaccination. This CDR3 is CASRESNTGELFF. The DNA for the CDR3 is TGTGCCAGCCGGGAGTCGAACACCGGGGAGCTGTTTTTT.